This TCR beta chain was captured by sequencing in a study of shared clonotypes between healthy human individuals. Repertoires were generated with immunoSEQ multiplex PCR, while TCRdb's copy carries only in-frame clones and drops some. The sample has about 500,000 clones, approximately 71% seen once. The CDR3 has 13 residues. V was trimmed by 1 base and J by 4 bases, leaving 7 bases between them. Germline values: CDR1 SGHDN, CDR2 FVKESK. Healthy and HIV-negative, the adult donors had no recent acute infections or vaccinations. Sequenced: PBMCs. This rearrangement joins TRBV14 to TRBJ1-2; the D is unclear. The TCR comes from a woman in her thirties or forties in good health. Some clones in this sample may be carry-over from other donors' samples. As DNA, the CDR3 is TGTGCCAGCAGCCAAGGATCGGTCTATGGCTACACCTTC. The encoded protein is CASSQGSVYGYTF.